This TCR beta chain originates from a study of T cell responses to AZD1222 COVID-19 vaccine. Overall study results and limits: CD4 TCRs linked to vaccination spanned spike, dominating at 160-218 and 743-854. AZD1222 recipients seropositive at baseline numbered only six or seven.

TCRdb keeps only in-frame clones here, not all; method: immunoSEQ multiplex PCR. The data hold 150,000 or so clones, with 70% to 90% observed a single time. Regarding this clone: Its antigen is not identified.

Germline V gene data show CDR1 as ENHRY and CDR2 as SYGVKD. This CDR3 has 15 residues. Trimming stripped 2 bases from V and 10 bases from J, with 15 bases between. The sample here was peripheral blood, taken on day 0 of AZD1222 vaccination. This clonotype was sampled from an adult in good health. J is TRBJ1-6 and V is TRBV10-3, with D unclear. The CDR3, as DNA: TGTGCCATCAGTGAGAGTGTCACATTCGGGTCACCCCTCCACTTT. It specifies CAISESVTFGSPLHF.